This TCR beta chain was identified during a study of OX40 agonist ivuxolimab in advanced cancers. Study-wide background: At doses from 0.01 to 10 mg/kg, patients were given intravenous ivuxolimab every 2 weeks. Two patients with cutaneous melanoma and one with hepatocellular carcinoma, three in total, showed partial responses.

Comments on this clone: The antigen is undetermined.

Profiled with immunoSEQ multiplex PCR; TCRdb holds only in-frame clones, not every one. The profile covers 65,000 to 100,000 clones, with around 91% appearing a single time and less than 0.35% taken by the ten largest. Overall study findings and caveats: There was clonal expansion of CD4+ and CD8+ blood T cells by week 6 at 0.1 to 3.0 mg/kg.

This receptor was taken from an adult with an advanced solid tumor such as melanoma, head and neck, liver or kidney cancer. The specimen was CD4+ or CD8+ T cells sorted from blood, collected in a trial of the OX40 agonist ivuxolimab.

CDR3 in amino acids: CASSYRSGAGNTIYF. In nucleotides, the CDR3 is TGTGCCAGCAGTTACCGGTCAGGGGCTGGAAACACCATATATTTT. The genes are TRBV6-5 and TRBJ1-3, with D possibly being TRBD1 (6 bases). V gave up 2 bases and J gave up 2 bases, with 10 bases separating them. The CDR3 totals 15 residues. Germline V gene data show CDR1 as MNHEY and CDR2 as SVGAGI.